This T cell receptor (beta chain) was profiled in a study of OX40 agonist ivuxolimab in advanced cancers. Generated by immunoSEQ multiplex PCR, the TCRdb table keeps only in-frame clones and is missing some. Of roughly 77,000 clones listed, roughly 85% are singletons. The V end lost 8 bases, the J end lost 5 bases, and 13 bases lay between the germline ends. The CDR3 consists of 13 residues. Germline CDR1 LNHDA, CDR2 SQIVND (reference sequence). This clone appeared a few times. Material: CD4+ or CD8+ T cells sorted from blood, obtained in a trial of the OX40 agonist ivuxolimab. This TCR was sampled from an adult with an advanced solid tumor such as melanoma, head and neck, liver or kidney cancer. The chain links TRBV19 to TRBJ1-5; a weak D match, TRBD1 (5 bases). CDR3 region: CASARGRDQPQHF. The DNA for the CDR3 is TGTGCCAGTGCGCGGGGGAGGGATCAGCCCCAGCATTTT.